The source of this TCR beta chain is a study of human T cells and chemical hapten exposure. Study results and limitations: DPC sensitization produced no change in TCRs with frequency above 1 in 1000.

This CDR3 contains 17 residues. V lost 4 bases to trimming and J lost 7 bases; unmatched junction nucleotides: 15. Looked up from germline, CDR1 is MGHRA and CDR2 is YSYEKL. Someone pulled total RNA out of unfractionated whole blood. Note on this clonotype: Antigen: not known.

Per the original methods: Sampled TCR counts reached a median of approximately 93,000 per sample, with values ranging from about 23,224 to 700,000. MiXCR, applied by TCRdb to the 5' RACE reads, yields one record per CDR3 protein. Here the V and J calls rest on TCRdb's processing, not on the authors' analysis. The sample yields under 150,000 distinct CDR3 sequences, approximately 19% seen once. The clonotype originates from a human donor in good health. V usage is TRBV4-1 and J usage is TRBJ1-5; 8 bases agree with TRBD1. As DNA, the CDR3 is TGCGCCAGCAGCCCAGACCTATGGACAGGGAGGGTACAGCCCCAGCATTTT. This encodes CASSPDLWTGRVQPQHF.